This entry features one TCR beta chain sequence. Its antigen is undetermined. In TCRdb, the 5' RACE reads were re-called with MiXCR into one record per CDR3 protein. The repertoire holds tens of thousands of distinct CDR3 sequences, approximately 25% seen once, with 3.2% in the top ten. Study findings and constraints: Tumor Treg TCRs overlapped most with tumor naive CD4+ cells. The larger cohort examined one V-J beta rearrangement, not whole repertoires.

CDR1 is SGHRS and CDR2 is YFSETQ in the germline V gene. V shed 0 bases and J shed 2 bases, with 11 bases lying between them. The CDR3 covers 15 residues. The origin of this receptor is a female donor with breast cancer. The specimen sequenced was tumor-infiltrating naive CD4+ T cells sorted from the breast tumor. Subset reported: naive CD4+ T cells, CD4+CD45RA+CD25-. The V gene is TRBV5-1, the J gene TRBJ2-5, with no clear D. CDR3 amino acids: CASSLAALVQETQYF. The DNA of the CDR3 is TGCGCCAGCAGCTTGGCCGCCCTGGTACAAGAGACCCAGTACTTC.